These 19 T cell receptor beta chains share one sample of origin, sequenced in a study of CD8+CD57+ T cells in acquired aplastic anemia. The template for TCR beta VDJ and CDR3 sequence profiling was genomic DNA. TCRdb fed the reads into MiXCR, producing one record per CDR3 protein. In the table there are under 200,000 distinct CDR3 sequences, just under 45% of which are singletons. The sequenced sample was sorted CD4+, CD8+, or CD8+CD57+ T cells (not recorded which) from PBMCs. Receptors were obtained from a human donor in good health.

This clonotype was seen a handful of times. V and J are TRBV29-1 and TRBJ1-1, with a tentative D call TRBD1 (6 bases). This CDR3 comprises 14 residues. Trimming pared 7 bases from V and 0 bases from J, leaving 15 bases between. Germline values: CDR1 SQVTM, CDR2 ANQGSEA. The CDR3: CSARTGALNTEAFF. In DNA form, the CDR3 reads TGCAGCGCTCGGACGGGGGCCCTGAACACTGAAGCTTTCTTT.

In its sample, this clonotype was seen many times. The J gene is TRBJ1-2, the V gene TRBV6-5; possibly TRBD1 for D (6 bases). The CDR3 consists of 12 residues. The V end lost 6 bases, the J end lost 5 bases, and 10 bases lay between the germline ends. Germline CDR1 MNHEY, CDR2 SVGAGI. The CDR3 is CASRDSWYGYTF. The CDR3 nucleotides are TGTGCCAGCAGGGACAGTTGGTATGGCTACACCTTC.

This chain joins TRBV7-3 and TRBJ1-4, with D perhaps TRBD1 (5 bases). CDR1 and CDR2 from the germline V gene are SGHTA and FQGTGA. V lost 3 bases and J 8 bases, leaving 25 bases between the germline ends. The CDR3 length is 18 residues. Here the CDR3 reads CASSFGLWLWGHGEKLFF. The CDR3 DNA reads TGTGCCAGCAGCTTTGGGTTATGGTTGTGGGGCCACGGGGAAAAACTGTTTTTT.

This clonotype was recorded a few times. The CDR3, as DNA: TGCAGCCGCGGACAGGGTGCTGAAGCTTTCTTT. Translated: CSRGQGAEAFF. V usage is TRBV29-1 and J usage is TRBJ1-1, with 8 bases aligning to TRBD1. This CDR3 spans 11 amino acids. CDR1 and CDR2 from the germline V gene are SQVTM and ANQGSEA. Trimming at V came to 8 bases and at J to 6 bases, leaving 5 bases not matched to a gene.

At least ten counts were recorded for this clonotype. The chain combines TRBV7-2 with TRBJ1-2; D is perhaps TRBD1 (5 bases). Germline values: CDR1 SGHTA, CDR2 FQGNSA. The CDR3 loop spans 13 amino acids. Between the trimmed V and J ends, which lost 4 bases and 4 bases, there was a span of 10 bases. The CDR3 DNA sequence: TGTGCCAGCAGCTCGGGACTCAGCTATGGCTACACCTTC. It codes for CASSSGLSYGYTF.

This clonotype was observed a handful of times. The CDR3 protein is CASRPGLAGTGELFF. The CDR3 DNA reads as TGTGCCAGCAGGCCGGGACTAGCGGGGACCGGGGAGCTGTTTTTT. The rearrangement uses TRBV10-3 and TRBJ2-2; 13 bases agree with TRBD2. With 10 bases clipped from V and 5 bases from J, the junction kept 7 bases outside the gene matches. CDR3 length equals 15 residues. Germline lookup yields CDR1 ENHRY and CDR2 SYGVKD.

The CDR3 DNA sequence: TGTGCCAGCAGTGAACCCGACTTGGGACAGCCCCAGCATTTT. Residues: CASSEPDLGQPQHF. The genes are TRBV25-1 and TRBJ1-5; D is uncertain. Germline-derived CDR1 and CDR2 are MGHDK and SYGVNS. CDR3 length: 14 residues. V shed 2 bases and J shed 7 bases, with 12 bases lying between them.

The gene calls are TRBV5-1 and TRBJ2-7; D gene ambiguous. Germline V gene sequence: CDR1 SGHRS, CDR2 YFSETQ. Trimming took off 0 bases at V and 4 bases at J, with 11 bases between the two ends. The CDR3 extends over 14 amino acids. The CDR3 reads CASSLERAAYEQYF. The CDR3 DNA reads TGCGCCAGCAGCTTGGAACGGGCGGCGTACGAGCAGTACTTC.

Ten or more counts support this clonotype. V and J are TRBV7-2 and TRBJ1-2; 11 bases are shared with TRBD1. Trimming at V came to 5 bases and at J to 8 bases, leaving 7 bases not matched to a gene. CDR3 size: 14 residues. The germline gives CDR1 SGHTA, CDR2 FQGNSA. The DNA of the CDR3 is TGTGCCAGCAGCGTGGGACAGGGGGGTCGGGGCTACACCTTC. Residues: CASSVGQGGRGYTF.

In regard to this clonotype: Sequence at one end of the junction differs from germline and may be a read error. The V gene is TRBV10-3, the J gene TRBJ1-5; D may be TRBD1 (6 bases). Looked up from germline, CDR1 is ENHRY and CDR2 is SYGVKD. The CDR3 runs 16 residues. CDR3 region: CATSDLNRGGNQPQPF. The CDR3 nucleotides are TGTGCCACCAGTGACCTCAACCGGGGGGGCAATCAGCCCCAGCCTTTT.

This clonotype was counted ten times or more. This sequence joins TRBV6-1 and TRBJ1-5; perhaps TRBD1 as D (5 bases). This CDR3 comprises 15 residues. V gave up 6 bases and J gave up 1 base, with 13 bases separating them. Germline V CDR1 and CDR2: MNHNS, SASEGT. CDR3 in DNA: TGTGCCAGCAGCATGACTTGGGACAGCAATCAGCCCCAGCATTTT. Its translation: CASSMTWDSNQPQHF.

The chain recombines TRBV24-1 with TRBJ2-3; the match to TRBD1 covers 8 bases. Looked up from germline, CDR1 is KGHDR and CDR2 is SFDVKD. V shed 4 bases, J shed 3 bases, and the junction held 8 bases outside the gene matches. This CDR3 is 16 amino acids long. The CDR3 region has the DNA TGTGCCACCAGTGACGGGGACAGGAGCAGAACAGATACGCAGTATTTT. Its protein product is CATSDGDRSRTDTQYF.

J is TRBJ2-2 and V is TRBV11-2; 10 positions agree with TRBD2. This CDR3 comprises 18 residues. The germline V gene has CDR1 SGHAT and CDR2 FQNNGV. The V and J ends lost 3 bases and 6 bases, in that order; junction bases with no gene match: 13. This CDR3 reads CASSFRLQRGGNPGELFF. DNA for the CDR3: TGTGCCAGCAGCTTTCGGCTTCAGCGGGGGGGCAACCCCGGGGAGCTGTTTTTT.

This clonotype was seen ten or more times. The chain carries TRBV19 and TRBJ2-3; D unresolved. There are 14 residues in the CDR3. Germline V gene sequence: CDR1 LNHDA, CDR2 SQIVND (reference sequence). V was pared by 0 bases and J by 2 bases, with 6 bases between. CDR3 sequence (DNA): TGTGCCAGTAGTATAGACTACTCCACAGATACGCAGTATTTT. As protein: CASSIDYSTDTQYF.

This clonotype was observed a few times. Given a much more abundant clone one base away, this may be a read error. This chain links TRBV19 with TRBJ1-1; D not certain. Trimming left V 5 bases short and J 3 bases short, with 10 bases between. CDR1 and CDR2 from the germline V gene are LNHDA and SQIVND (reference sequence). The CDR3 consists of 13 residues. The CDR3 DNA sequence: TGTGCCAGTAGTCCCTTCATGTACACTGAAGCTTTCTTT. This gives the protein CASSPFMYTEAFF. Full variable domain (outside the CDR3, taken from reference TRBV19 and TRBJ1-1): DGGITQSPKYLFRKEGQNVTLSCEQNLNHDAMYWYRQDPGQGLRLIYYSQIVNDFQKGDIAEGYSVSREKKESFPLTVTSAQKNPTAFYLCASSPFMYTEAFFGQGTRLTVV.

This clonotype was picked up many times. The chain is built from TRBV7-2 and TRBJ1-2; D ambiguous. The CDR3 is 12 amino acids. Germline V gives CDR1 SGHTA, CDR2 FQGNSA. Trimming shortened V by 5 bases and J by 7 bases, and 11 bases separated the two germline ends. The chain's CDR3 is CASSLSRVGYTF. DNA of the CDR3: TGTGCCAGCAGCCTATCAAGAGTTGGCTACACCTTC.

The sample holds one count of this clonotype. The chain is built from TRBV20-1 and TRBJ1-6; 8 bases are shared with TRBD1. Per germline, CDR1 DFQATT and CDR2 SNEGSKA (reference sequence). The CDR3 loop spans 14 amino acids. V shed 3 bases, J shed 10 bases, and the junction held 8 bases outside the gene matches. The CDR3 region is CSARGQDFYSPLHF. CDR3 nucleotides: TGCAGTGCTAGGGGACAGGATTTTTACTCACCCCTCCACTTT.

This chain uses TRBV29-1 with TRBJ1-4, with D tentatively TRBD1 (5 bases). Trimming stripped 3 bases from V and 4 bases from J, with 9 bases between. This CDR3 has 13 residues. Germline lookup yields CDR1 SQVTM and CDR2 ANQGSEA. The CDR3 sequence: CSVETDVNEKLFF. The CDR3, as DNA: TGCAGCGTTGAGACAGATGTTAATGAAAAACTGTTTTTT.

The V and J genes are TRBV12-3 or TRBV12-4 and TRBJ2-1; perhaps D is TRBD1 or TRBD2 (5 bases each). The V end was cut by 5 bases, the J end by 9 bases, with 11 bases between. This CDR3 spans 12 amino acids. The CDR3 bases are TGTGCCAGCAGTGGGGGAGTGCTTGAGCAGTTCTTC. Encoded protein: CASSGGVLEQFF.